These 10 T cell receptor beta chains originate from one sample sequenced in a study of cytomegalovirus exposure and HLA in healthy donors. PCR amplification relied on 60 Vbeta primers (plus 13 Jbeta primers). Clones were read by immunoSEQ multiplex PCR, and TCRdb kept only the in-frame ones, dropping some. Of a few hundred thousand clones listed, about 83% were seen once; the top ten hold about 16%. The sequenced material came from PBMCs. The receptors derive from a man aged 35 to 55 in good health and CMV-seronegative.

This chain joins TRBV10-3 and TRBJ1-1; unclear D gene. This CDR3 contains 13 residues. Germline CDR1 ENHRY, CDR2 SYGVKD. The V end was cut by 3 bases, the J end by 1 base, with 6 bases between. DNA of the CDR3: TGTGCCATCAGTGACTTAGAGAACACTGAAGCTTTCTTT. Protein: CAISDLENTEAFF.

This rearrangement joins TRBV27 to TRBJ1-1, with 8 bases fitting TRBD1. Germline V gene data show CDR1 as MNHEY and CDR2 as SMNVEV (reference sequence). The CDR3 length is 14 residues. With 10 bases clipped from V and 1 base from J, the junction kept 8 bases outside the gene matches. The chain's CDR3 is CATQTGAGNTEAFF. CDR3 DNA: TGTGCCACCCAGACAGGGGCTGGGAACACTGAAGCTTTCTTT.

The genes are TRBV25-1 and TRBJ1-2; TRBD1 matches at 9 bases. The CDR3 is 14 amino acids. Germline CDR1 reads MGHDK; CDR2 reads SYGVNS. J gave up 8 bases and V 3 bases, and 7 bases lay outside the gene matches. The CDR3 region has the DNA TGTGCCAGCAGTGATGGGACAGGGCGGAGAGGCTACACCTTC. Protein: CASSDGTGRRGYTF.

DNA of the CDR3: TGTGCCAGCTCACCAAGCCAGGGTCAGCCCCAGCATTTT. Amino acid sequence: CASSPSQGQPQHF. The chain combines TRBV18 with TRBJ1-5, with TRBD1 as a possible D gene (5 bases). Trimming cost V 2 bases and J 6 bases, with 8 bases left between them. Germline V gene data show CDR1 as KGHSH and CDR2 as LQKENI. This CDR3 comprises 13 residues.

The chain uses TRBV29-1 and TRBJ2-1, with 7 bases fitting TRBD2. The CDR3 consists of 13 residues. Unmatched junction bases numbered 4, after V lost 3 bases and J lost 5 bases. Looked up from germline, CDR1 is SQVTM and CDR2 is ANQGSEA. CDR3 in amino acids: CSVDIRGDNEQFF. CDR3 DNA sequence: TGCAGCGTTGATATTCGGGGGGACAATGAGCAGTTCTTC.

This clone was counted a single time. V gene TRBV28 combines with J gene TRBJ1-3; 8 bases fit TRBD1. V lost 6 bases to trimming and J lost 4 bases; unmatched junction nucleotides: 5. Germline lookup yields CDR1 MDHEN and CDR2 SYDVKM. This CDR3 has 14 amino acids. The CDR3 sequence: CASRTGGGGNTIYF. The CDR3 DNA follows: TGTGCCAGCAGAACAGGGGGTGGGGGAAACACCATATATTTT.

This clone was seen a handful of times. The J gene is TRBJ2-1, the V gene TRBV9; D gene uncertain. Looked up from germline, CDR1 is SGDLS and CDR2 is YYNGEE. The CDR3 contains 14 residues. Trimming shortened V by 0 bases and J by 6 bases, and 10 bases separated the two germline ends. The DNA of the CDR3 is TGTGCCAGCAGCGTAGTAGGTACGGGCAATGAGCAGTTCTTC. This codes for CASSVVGTGNEQFF. Combining the CDR3 with reference TRBV9 and TRBJ2-1 gives the whole variable domain DSGVTQTPKHLITATGQRVTLRCSPRSGDLSVYWYQQSLDQGLQFLIQYYNGEERAKGNILERFSAQQFPDLHSELNLSSLELGDSALYFCASSVVGTGNEQFFGPGTRLTVL.

The chain recombines TRBV30 with TRBJ1-1; D might be TRBD1 (5 bases). The germline gives CDR1 GTSNPN, CDR2 SVGIG (reference sequence). The CDR3 is 13 amino acids. V was shortened by 4 bases and J by 3 bases, with 12 bases between the two germline ends. For the CDR3, the DNA is TGTGCCTGGAAAAGGGGAACGGACACTGAAGCTTTCTTT. Translation: CAWKRGTDTEAFF.

For the CDR3, the DNA is TGTGCCAGCTTCCCCCGAGACAGACCCTACGAGCAGTACTTC. It is translated as CASFPRDRPYEQYF. The chain employs TRBV5-4 and TRBJ2-7; D is possibly TRBD1 (5 bases). Germline CDR1 SGHNT, CDR2 YYREEE (reference sequence). The CDR3 consists of 14 residues. V was clipped by 7 bases and J by 2 bases, with 16 bases between them. The complete variable domain, with remaining parts taken from reference TRBV5-4 and TRBJ2-7, reads ETGVTQSPTHLIKTRGQQVTLRCSSQSGHNTVSWYQQALGQGPQFIFQYYREEENGRGNFPPRFSGLQFPNYSSELNVNALELDDSALYLCASFPRDRPYEQYFGPGTRLTVT.

The V call is TRBV28, the J call TRBJ1-5; D is undetermined. Germline V lookup: CDR1 MDHEN, CDR2 SYDVKM. V was trimmed by 6 bases and J by 11 bases, leaving 8 bases between them. The CDR3 runs 10 residues. CDR3 loop: CASRDSAQHF. CDR3 nucleotides: TGTGCCAGCAGAGACTCGGCCCAGCATTTT.